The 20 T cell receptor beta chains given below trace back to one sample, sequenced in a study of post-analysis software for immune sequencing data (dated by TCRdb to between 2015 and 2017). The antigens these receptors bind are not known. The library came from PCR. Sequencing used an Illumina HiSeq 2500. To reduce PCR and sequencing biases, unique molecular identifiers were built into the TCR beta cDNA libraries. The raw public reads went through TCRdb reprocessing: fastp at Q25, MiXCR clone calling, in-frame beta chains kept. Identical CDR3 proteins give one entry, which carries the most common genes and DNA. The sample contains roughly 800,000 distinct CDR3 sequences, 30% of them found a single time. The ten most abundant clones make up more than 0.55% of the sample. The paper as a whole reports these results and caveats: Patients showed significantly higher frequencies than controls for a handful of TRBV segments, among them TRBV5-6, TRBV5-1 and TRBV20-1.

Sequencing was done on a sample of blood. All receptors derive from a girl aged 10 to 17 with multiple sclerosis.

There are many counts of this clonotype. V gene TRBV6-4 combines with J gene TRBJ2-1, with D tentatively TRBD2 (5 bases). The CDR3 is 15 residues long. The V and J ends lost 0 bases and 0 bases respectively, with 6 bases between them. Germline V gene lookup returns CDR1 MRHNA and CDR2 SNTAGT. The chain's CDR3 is CASSDSAGSYNEQFF. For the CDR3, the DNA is TGTGCCAGCAGTGACTCGGCGGGCTCCTACAATGAGCAGTTCTTC.

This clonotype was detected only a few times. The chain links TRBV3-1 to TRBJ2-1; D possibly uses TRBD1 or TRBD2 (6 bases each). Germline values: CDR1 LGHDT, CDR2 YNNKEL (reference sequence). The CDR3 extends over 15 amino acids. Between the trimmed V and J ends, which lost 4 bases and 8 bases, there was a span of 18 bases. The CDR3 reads CASSPIRRGWDEQFF. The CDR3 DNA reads TGTGCCAGCAGCCCTATTAGGAGGGGGTGGGATGAGCAGTTCTTC.

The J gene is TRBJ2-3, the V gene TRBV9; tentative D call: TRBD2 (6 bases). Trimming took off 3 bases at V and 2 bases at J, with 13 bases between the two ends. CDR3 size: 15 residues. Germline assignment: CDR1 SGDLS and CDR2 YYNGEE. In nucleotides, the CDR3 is TGTGCCAGCAGCGAGACCCTGCGGGACACAGATACGCAGTATTTT. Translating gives CASSETLRDTDTQYF. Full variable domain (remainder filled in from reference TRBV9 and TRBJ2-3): DSGVTQTPKHLITATGQRVTLRCSPRSGDLSVYWYQQSLDQGLQFLIQYYNGEERAKGNILERFSAQQFPDLHSELNLSSLELGDSALYFCASSETLRDTDTQYFGPGTRLTVL.

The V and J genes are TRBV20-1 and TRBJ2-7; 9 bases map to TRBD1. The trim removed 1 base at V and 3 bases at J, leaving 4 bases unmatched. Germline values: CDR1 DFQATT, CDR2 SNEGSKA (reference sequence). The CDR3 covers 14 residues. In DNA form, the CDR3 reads TGCAGTGCTAGAGGGGACAGGGAGGTCTACGAGCAGTACTTC. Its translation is CSARGDREVYEQYF.

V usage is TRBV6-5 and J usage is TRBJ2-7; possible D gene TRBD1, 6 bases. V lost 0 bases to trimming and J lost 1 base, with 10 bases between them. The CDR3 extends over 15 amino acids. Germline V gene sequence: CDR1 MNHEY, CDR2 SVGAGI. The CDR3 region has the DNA TGTGCCAGCAGTTACTCGACCAGGGGATCCTACGAGCAGTACTTC. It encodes CASSYSTRGSYEQYF.

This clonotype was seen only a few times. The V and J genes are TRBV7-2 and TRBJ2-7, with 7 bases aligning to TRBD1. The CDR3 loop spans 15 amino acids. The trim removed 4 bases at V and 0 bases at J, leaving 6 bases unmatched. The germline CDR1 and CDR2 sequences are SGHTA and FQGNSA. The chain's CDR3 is CASSSQQGPSYEQYF. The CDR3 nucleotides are TGTGCCAGCAGCTCCCAACAGGGGCCCTCCTACGAGCAGTACTTC.

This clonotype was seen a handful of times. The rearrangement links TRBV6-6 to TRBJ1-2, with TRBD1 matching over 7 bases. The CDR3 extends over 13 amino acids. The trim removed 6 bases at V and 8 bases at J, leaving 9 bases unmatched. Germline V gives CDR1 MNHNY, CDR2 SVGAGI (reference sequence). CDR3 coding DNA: TGTGCCAGCAGGACCACAGGGGTGGGCGGCTACACCTTC. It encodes CASRTTGVGGYTF.

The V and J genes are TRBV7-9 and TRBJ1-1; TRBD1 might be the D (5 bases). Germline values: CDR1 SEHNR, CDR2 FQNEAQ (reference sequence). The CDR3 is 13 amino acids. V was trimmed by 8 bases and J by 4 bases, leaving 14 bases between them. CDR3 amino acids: CASAGAAGTEAFF. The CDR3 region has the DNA TGTGCCAGCGCCGGGGCTGCGGGCACTGAAGCTTTCTTT.

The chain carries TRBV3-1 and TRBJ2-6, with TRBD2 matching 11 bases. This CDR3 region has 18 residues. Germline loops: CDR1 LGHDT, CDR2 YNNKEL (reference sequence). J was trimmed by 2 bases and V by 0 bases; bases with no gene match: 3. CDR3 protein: CASSQDFSGGAGANVLTF. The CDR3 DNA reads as TGTGCCAGCAGCCAAGATTTTAGCGGGGGGGCTGGGGCCAACGTCCTGACTTTC.

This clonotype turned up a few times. The CDR3 protein is CASSQGLAGWGTEAFF. In DNA form, the CDR3 reads TGTGCCAGCAGCCAAGGGCTGGCAGGGTGGGGCACTGAAGCTTTCTTT. This chain joins TRBV3-1 and TRBJ1-1; a possible D gene is TRBD1 (5 bases). There are 16 residues in the CDR3. V lost 1 base and J 4 bases, leaving 16 bases between the germline ends. Germline CDR1 and CDR2: LGHDT and YNNKEL (reference sequence).

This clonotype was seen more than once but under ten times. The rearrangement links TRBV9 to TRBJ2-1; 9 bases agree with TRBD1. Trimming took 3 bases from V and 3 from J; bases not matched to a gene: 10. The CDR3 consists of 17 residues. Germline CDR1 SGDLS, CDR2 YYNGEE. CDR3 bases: TGTGCCAGCAGCGCGAGAGACCGGGACAGGGTCTACAATGAGCAGTTCTTC. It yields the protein CASSARDRDRVYNEQFF.

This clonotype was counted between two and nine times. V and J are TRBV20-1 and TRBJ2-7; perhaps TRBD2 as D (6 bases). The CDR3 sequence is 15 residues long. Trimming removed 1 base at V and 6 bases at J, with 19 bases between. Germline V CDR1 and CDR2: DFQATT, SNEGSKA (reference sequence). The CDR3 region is CSARVWRSGRGEQYF. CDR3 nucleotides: TGCAGTGCTAGAGTCTGGAGAAGCGGGCGGGGCGAGCAGTACTTC.

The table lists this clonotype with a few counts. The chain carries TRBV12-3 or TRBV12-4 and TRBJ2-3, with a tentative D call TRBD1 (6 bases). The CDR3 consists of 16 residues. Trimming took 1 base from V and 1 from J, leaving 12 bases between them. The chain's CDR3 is CASSLVSGAGTDTQYF. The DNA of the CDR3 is TGTGCCAGCAGTTTAGTATCAGGGGCAGGCACAGATACGCAGTATTTT.

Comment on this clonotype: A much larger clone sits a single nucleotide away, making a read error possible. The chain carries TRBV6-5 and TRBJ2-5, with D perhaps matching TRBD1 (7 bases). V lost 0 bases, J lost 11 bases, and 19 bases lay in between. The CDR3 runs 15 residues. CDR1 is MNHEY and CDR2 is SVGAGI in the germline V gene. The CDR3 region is CASSYSMAGGTEQYF. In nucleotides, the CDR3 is TGTGCCAGCAGTTACTCGATGGCAGGGGGGACTGAGCAGTACTTC.

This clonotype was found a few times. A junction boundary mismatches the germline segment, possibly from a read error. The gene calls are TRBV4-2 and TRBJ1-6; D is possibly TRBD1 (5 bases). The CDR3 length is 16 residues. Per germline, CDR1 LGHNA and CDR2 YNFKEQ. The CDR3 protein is CASSQERGFSNSPLHF. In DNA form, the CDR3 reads TGTGCCAGCAGCCAAGAACGGGGGTTTAGCAATTCGCCCCTCCACTTT.

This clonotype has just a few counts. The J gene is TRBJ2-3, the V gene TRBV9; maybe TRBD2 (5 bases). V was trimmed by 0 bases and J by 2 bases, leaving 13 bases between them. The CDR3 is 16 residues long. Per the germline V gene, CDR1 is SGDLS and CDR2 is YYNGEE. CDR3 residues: CASSVDLGRPTDTQYF. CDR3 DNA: TGTGCCAGCAGCGTAGACCTAGGGAGACCCACAGATACGCAGTATTTT.

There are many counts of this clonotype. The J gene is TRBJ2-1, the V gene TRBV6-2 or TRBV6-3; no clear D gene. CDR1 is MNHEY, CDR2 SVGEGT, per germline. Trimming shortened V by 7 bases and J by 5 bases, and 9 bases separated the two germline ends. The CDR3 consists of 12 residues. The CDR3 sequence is CASTREDNEQFF. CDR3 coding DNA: TGTGCCAGCACCCGAGAGGACAATGAGCAGTTCTTC.

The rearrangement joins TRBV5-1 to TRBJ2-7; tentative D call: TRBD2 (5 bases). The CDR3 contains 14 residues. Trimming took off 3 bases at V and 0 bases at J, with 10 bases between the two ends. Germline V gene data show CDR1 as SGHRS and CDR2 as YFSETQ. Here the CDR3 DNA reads TGCGCCAGCAGCTCTTCGGACTTCTCCTACGAGCAGTACTTC. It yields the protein CASSSSDFSYEQYF.

In DNA form, the CDR3 reads TGTGCCACTACCGTCCTCGGGCGGAACAATGAGCAGTTCTTC. Encoded protein: CATTVLGRNNEQFF. The J gene is TRBJ2-1, the V gene TRBV18, with D hard to call. Per germline, CDR1 KGHSH and CDR2 LQKENI. The CDR3 totals 14 residues. V lost 10 bases and J 5 bases, leaving 18 bases between the germline ends.

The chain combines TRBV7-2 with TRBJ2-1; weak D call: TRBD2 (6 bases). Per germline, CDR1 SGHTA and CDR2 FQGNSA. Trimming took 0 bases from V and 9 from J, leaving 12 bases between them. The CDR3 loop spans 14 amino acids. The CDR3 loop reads CASSLATGVTEQFF. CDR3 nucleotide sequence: TGTGCCAGCAGCTTAGCTACGGGGGTAACTGAGCAGTTCTTC.